These 14 T cell receptor beta chains share one sample of origin, sequenced in a study of blood T cell repertoires in COVID-19. Generated by immunoSEQ multiplex PCR, the TCRdb table keeps only in-frame clones and is missing some. The repertoire holds more than 200,000 clones, with approximately 84% as singletons. The sample taken for sequencing was peripheral blood. The receptor set was obtained from a man between 45 and 60 years old with acute or convalescent COVID-19.

J is TRBJ2-2 and V is TRBV11-2; D perhaps matches TRBD1 (6 bases). V lost 5 bases to trimming and J lost 5 bases, with 15 bases between them. The CDR3 consists of 15 residues. Germline CDR1 reads SGHAT; CDR2 reads FQNNGV. CDR3 protein: CASSPGWGRTGELFF. Here the CDR3 DNA reads TGTGCCAGCAGCCCGGGATGGGGGCGGACCGGGGAGCTGTTTTTT. Filled out from reference TRBV11-2 and TRBJ2-2, the complete variable domain reads EAGVAQSPRYKIIEKRQSVAFWCNPISGHATLYWYQQILGQGPKLLIQFQNNGVVDDSQLPKDRFSAERLKGVDSTLKIQPAKLEDSAVYLCASSPGWGRTGELFFGEGSRLTVL.

Concerning this clone: The germline gene is not matched at one end of the junction; a read error may be the cause. The chain uses TRBV20-1 and TRBJ2-4; TRBD1 matches 10 bases. CDR3 length: 13 residues. Germline CDR1 DFQATT, CDR2 SNEGSKA (reference sequence). The CDR3 sequence is CSASRDRGNIQHF. Written as DNA, the CDR3 is TGCAGTGCTAGTAGGGACAGGGGTAACATTCAGCACTTC.

The chain joins TRBV6-5 to TRBJ2-2; the match to TRBD1 covers 8 bases. Germline CDR1 MNHEY, CDR2 SVGAGI. V was pared by 5 bases and J by 2 bases, with 4 bases of the junction left unmatched. The length of the CDR3 is 15 residues. The DNA of the CDR3 is TGTGCCAGCAGTCCGGGACAGGTCAACACCGGGGAGCTGTTTTTT. It translates to CASSPGQVNTGELFF.

This chain uses TRBV5-1 with TRBJ2-5; 7 bases agree with TRBD1. V trimming: 4 bases; J trimming: 0 bases; junction bases outside the gene matches: 3. CDR3 length: 14 residues. Germline CDR1 reads SGHRS; CDR2 reads YFSETQ. Here the CDR3 reads CASSPGTDQETQYF. The CDR3, as DNA: TGCGCCAGCAGCCCCGGGACAGACCAAGAGACCCAGTACTTC.

The chain employs TRBV5-5 and TRBJ1-1, with D possibly matching TRBD1 (6 bases). Germline V gene sequence: CDR1 SGHKS, CDR2 YYEKEE (reference sequence). V lost 0 bases to trimming and J lost 3 bases, with 15 bases between them. The CDR3 totals 16 residues. In DNA form, the CDR3 reads TGTGCCAGCAGCTTGGCCGGTGGGGGCTCGGACACTGAAGCTTTCTTT. Its protein is CASSLAGGGSDTEAFF.

The chain couples TRBV19 to TRBJ2-2; 7 bases match TRBD2. V lost 7 bases to trimming and J lost 0 bases; unmatched junction nucleotides: 5. In germline, CDR1 is LNHDA, CDR2 SQIVND (reference sequence). The CDR3 covers 15 residues. The CDR3 DNA sequence: TGTGCCAGTAAAAGGGAGGGTACGAACACCGGGGAGCTGTTTTTT. Translation: CASKREGTNTGELFF.

The J gene is TRBJ2-7, the V gene TRBV11-2, with D hard to call. Germline CDR1 SGHAT, CDR2 FQNNGV. The CDR3 loop spans 15 amino acids. Between the trimmed V and J ends, which lost 5 bases and 0 bases, there was a span of 14 bases. The DNA of the CDR3 is TGTGCCAGCAGCCCGAGCGACTGGCGCTCCTACGAGCAGTACTTC. As protein: CASSPSDWRSYEQYF.

This chain uses TRBV5-4 with TRBJ2-1, with 8 bases that match TRBD2. The CDR3 runs to 16 residues. The V segment lost 5 bases and the J segment 2 bases; nucleotides outside the gene matches: 9. CDR1 SGHNT and CDR2 YYREEE come from the germline V gene (reference sequence). CDR3 DNA sequence: TGTGCCAGCAGGGTAGGACTAGCAGGTCCCTACAATGAGCAGTTCTTC. Translated, it gives CASRVGLAGPYNEQFF. The whole variable domain, remainder taken from reference TRBV5-4 and TRBJ2-1, is ETGVTQSPTHLIKTRGQQVTLRCSSQSGHNTVSWYQQALGQGPQFIFQYYREEENGRGNFPPRFSGLQFPNYSSELNVNALELDDSALYLCASRVGLAGPYNEQFFGPGTRLTVL.

V usage is TRBV3-1 (or the pseudogene TRBV3-2) and J usage is TRBJ2-5; D not certain. This CDR3 spans 14 amino acids. CDR1 is LGHDT, CDR2 YNNKEL, per germline (reference sequence). Between the trimmed V and J ends, which lost 8 bases and 0 bases, there was a span of 13 bases. The CDR3 nucleotides read TGTGCCAGCTCGTACGGGTCGTACCAAGAGACCCAGTACTTC. Encoded protein: CASSYGSYQETQYF.

The rearrangement joins TRBV6-5 to TRBJ1-5, with 7 bases aligning to TRBD1. This CDR3 comprises 14 residues. V dropped 9 bases and J dropped 3; count of bases not matched to a gene: 8. Germline CDR1 and CDR2: MNHEY and SVGAGI. The CDR3 DNA reads as TGTGCCAGAGCGACAGGGTCGATCAATCAGCCCCAGCATTTT. It codes for CARATGSINQPQHF.

This clone was observed a handful of times. This chain joins TRBV19 and TRBJ1-5, with TRBD1 as a possible D gene (5 bases). The CDR3 contains 15 residues. Trimming shortened V by 7 bases and J by 3 bases, and 16 bases separated the two germline ends. Germline V gene lookup returns CDR1 LNHDA and CDR2 SQIVND (reference sequence). The CDR3 loop is CASKDIPANNQPQHF. DNA of the CDR3: TGTGCCAGTAAGGACATTCCGGCCAACAATCAGCCCCAGCATTTT.

This clone has just a few counts. This rearrangement joins TRBV7-3 to TRBJ1-1; the D gene is possibly TRBD1 (5 bases). This CDR3 is 14 amino acids long. The germline V and J ends were trimmed by 5 bases and 3 bases, with 13 bases remaining between them. Looked up from germline, CDR1 is SGHTA and CDR2 is FQGTGA. For the CDR3, the DNA is TGTGCCAGCAGCCAATCATCGGGGGACACTGAAGCTTTCTTT. Translating it yields CASSQSSGDTEAFF. Drawing the rest from reference TRBV7-3 and TRBJ1-1, the complete variable domain is GAGVSQTPSNKVTEKGKYVELRCDPISGHTALYWYRQSLGQGPEFLIYFQGTGAADDSGLPNDRFFAVRPEGSVSTLKIQRTERGDSAVYLCASSQSSGDTEAFFGQGTRLTVV.

Only one count was recorded for this clone. The chain has TRBV5-6 and TRBJ1-1; D gene unclear. Germline V gene lookup returns CDR1 SGHDT and CDR2 YYEEEE. This CDR3 region has 12 residues. The V end was cut by 4 bases, the J end by 3 bases, with 7 bases between. The CDR3, as DNA: TGTGCCAGCAGCCCTCGGGACACTGAAGCTTTCTTT. Its translation is CASSPRDTEAFF.

The gene calls are TRBV18 and TRBJ2-2, with 9 bases aligning to TRBD1. This CDR3 is 16 amino acids long. CDR1 and CDR2 from the germline V gene are KGHSH and LQKENI. V lost 2 bases and J lost 4; bases outside the gene matches: 5. CDR3 region: CASSPTGQGPTGELFF. In DNA form, the CDR3 reads TGTGCCAGCTCACCAACGGGACAGGGACCCACCGGGGAGCTGTTTTTT.